Each of the 10 T cell receptor beta chains below was sequenced from the same sample in a study of cytomegalovirus exposure and HLA in healthy donors. The PCR was carried out with 60 Vbeta primers and 13 Jbeta primers. The table came from immunoSEQ multiplex PCR; TCRdb's copy has only in-frame clones and leaves some out. Among some 87,000 clones, 65% to 80% were seen once, and the ten largest hold approximately 3%. Sequencing was carried out using PBMCs. Receptors originate from a man aged 30 to 45 in good health and CMV-seronegative.

Only one count was recorded for this clone. A read error likely explains this, since a far larger clone differs by one base. The chain links TRBV6-1 to TRBJ2-3; 11 nucleotides line up with TRBD2. This CDR3 has 15 amino acids. Germline V lookup: CDR1 MNHNS, CDR2 SASEGT. V dropped 7 bases and J dropped 0; count of bases not matched to a gene: 3. In nucleotides, the CDR3 is TGTGCCAGCACTAGACTAGCGGGGAGCACAGATACGCAGTATTTT. Translating it yields CASTRLAGSTDTQYF.

The chain recombines TRBV28 with TRBJ1-2; 8 bases agree with TRBD1. Germline CDR1 and CDR2: MDHEN and SYDVKM. The CDR3 has 14 amino acids. The trim removed 1 base at V and 4 bases at J, leaving 2 bases unmatched. The CDR3 DNA is TGTGCCAGCAGTTTATCAGGACAGGGCTATGGCTACACCTTC. This translates into CASSLSGQGYGYTF.

J is TRBJ1-2 and V is TRBV30, with D possibly being TRBD1 (6 bases). The germline CDR1 and CDR2 sequences are GTSNPN and SVGIG (reference sequence). The CDR3 runs to 12 residues. Trimming pared 8 bases from V and 3 bases from J, leaving 13 bases between. The CDR3 region has the DNA TGTGCCCAGGGGCAGGCGGACTATGGCTACACCTTC. Its translation: CAQGQADYGYTF.

The chain combines TRBV14 with TRBJ1-2, with D tentatively TRBD1 (5 bases). The CDR3 length is 12 residues. V lost 0 bases and J lost 10, with 9 bases in between. Germline values: CDR1 SGHDN, CDR2 FVKESK. CDR3 residues: CASSQDLGDYTF. DNA for the CDR3: TGTGCCAGCAGCCAAGATCTAGGGGACTACACCTTC.

This clone was picked up a small number of times. This rearrangement joins TRBV11-3 to TRBJ2-7; weak D call: TRBD1 (6 bases). This CDR3 is 13 amino acids long. V was cut by 10 bases and J by 2 bases, with 15 bases left in between. Germline lookup yields CDR1 SGHNT and CDR2 YENEEA. In DNA form, the CDR3 reads TGTGCCATCTCGGTTACAGGGCCCTACGAGCAGTACTTC. This codes for CAISVTGPYEQYF.

This chain uses TRBV19 with TRBJ1-4; 7 bases match TRBD1. Unmatched junction bases numbered 5, after V lost 5 bases and J lost 5 bases. Germline CDR1 LNHDA, CDR2 SQIVND (reference sequence). CDR3 size: 14 residues. DNA of the CDR3: TGTGCCAGTAGTGTGACAGGGACCAATGAAAAACTGTTTTTT. This sequence encodes CASSVTGTNEKLFF. The full variable domain, completed using reference TRBV19 and TRBJ1-4, is DGGITQSPKYLFRKEGQNVTLSCEQNLNHDAMYWYRQDPGQGLRLIYYSQIVNDFQKGDIAEGYSVSREKKESFPLTVTSAQKNPTAFYLCASSVTGTNEKLFFGSGTQLSVL.

V usage is TRBV7-6 and J usage is TRBJ1-6; 9 bases are shared with TRBD1. V lost 2 bases, J lost 7 bases, and 3 bases stayed unmatched. Germline assignment: CDR1 SGHVS and CDR2 FNYEAQ. The CDR3 extends over 15 amino acids. The CDR3 reads CASSLRTGENSPLHF. In DNA form, the CDR3 reads TGTGCCAGCAGCTTAAGGACAGGGGAAAATTCACCCCTCCACTTT.

V is TRBV19 and J is TRBJ1-5; D is perhaps TRBD1 (5 bases). This CDR3 is 14 amino acids long. Trimming cost V 1 base and J 5 bases, with 9 bases left between them. CDR1 LNHDA and CDR2 SQIVND come from the germline V gene (reference sequence). CDR3 protein: CASSIGGRDQPQHF. CDR3 nucleotides: TGTGCCAGTAGTATAGGGGGCAGAGATCAGCCCCAGCATTTT. Complete variable domain (other parts from reference TRBV19 and TRBJ1-5): DGGITQSPKYLFRKEGQNVTLSCEQNLNHDAMYWYRQDPGQGLRLIYYSQIVNDFQKGDIAEGYSVSREKKESFPLTVTSAQKNPTAFYLCASSIGGRDQPQHFGDGTRLSIL.

V and J are TRBV5-1 and TRBJ1-3; no clear D. Trimming pared 0 bases from V and 0 bases from J, leaving 7 bases between. This CDR3 comprises 15 residues. The germline CDR1 and CDR2 sequences are SGHRS and YFSETQ. Here the CDR3 reads CASSLATASGNTIYF. CDR3 coding DNA: TGCGCCAGCAGCTTGGCCACAGCCTCTGGAAACACCATATATTTT.

This chain joins TRBV19 and TRBJ1-5, with 8 bases fitting TRBD1. The CDR3 is 14 amino acids. The junction had 11 bases not matched to a gene; V was cut back by 6 bases and J by 10 bases. Germline CDR1 and CDR2: LNHDA and SQIVND (reference sequence). CDR3 sequence reads: CASRRQGRAGPQHF. The CDR3 DNA reads as TGTGCCAGTAGGCGACAGGGGCGGGCGGGACCCCAGCATTTT.